Detailed here is one T cell receptor (beta chain). Its target is unknown. The template switching step added UMIs that contained a 6-nucleotide sample barcode. For both chains, the TCRalpha and TCRbeta cDNA went through two nested PCRs of approximately 16 and 9 cycles. One entry per CDR3 protein, without DNA, is what TCRdb gives after re-calling the 5' RACE reads. The sample spans 300,000 to 400,000 distinct CDR3 sequences; the ten largest clones claim 2% to 2.5%. The source of the sample is a study of monozygotic twins with inflammatory bowel disease. Total RNA from whole blood was isolated with no T cell sorting. Whole-study results and caveats: IBD patients share fewer clonotypes with other people than healthy twins do, especially with disease activity.

The receptor's source is a human donor with ulcerative colitis or Crohn's disease, or a healthy co-twin of an affected twin (not recorded which). Sequencing was carried out using blood.

CDR3: CASSLKRQGLMNTEAFF. The chain joins TRBV3-1 to TRBJ1-1; TCRdb indicates TRBD1, and absent DNA this call remains unverified. The CDR3 covers 17 residues. Germline V lookup: CDR1 LGHDT, CDR2 YNNKEL (reference sequence).